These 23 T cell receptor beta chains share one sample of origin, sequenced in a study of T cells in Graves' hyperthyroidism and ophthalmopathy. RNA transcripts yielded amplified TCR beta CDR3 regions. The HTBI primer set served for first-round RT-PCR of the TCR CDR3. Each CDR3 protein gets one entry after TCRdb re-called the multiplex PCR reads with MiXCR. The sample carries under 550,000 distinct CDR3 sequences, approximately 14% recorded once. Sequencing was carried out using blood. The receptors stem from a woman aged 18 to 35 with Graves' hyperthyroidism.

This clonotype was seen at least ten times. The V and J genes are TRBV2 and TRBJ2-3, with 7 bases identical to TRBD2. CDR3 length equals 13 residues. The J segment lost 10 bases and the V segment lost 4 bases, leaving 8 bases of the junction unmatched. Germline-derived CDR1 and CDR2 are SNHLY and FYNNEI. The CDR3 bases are TGTGCCAGCAGTGGATTACAGCGGGACCCGCAGTATTTT. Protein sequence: CASSGLQRDPQYF.

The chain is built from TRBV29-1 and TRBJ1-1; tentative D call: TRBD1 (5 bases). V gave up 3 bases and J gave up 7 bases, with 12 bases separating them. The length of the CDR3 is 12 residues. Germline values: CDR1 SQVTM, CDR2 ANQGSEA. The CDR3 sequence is CSVETGGDEAFF. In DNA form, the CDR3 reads TGCAGCGTTGAGACCGGGGGTGATGAAGCTTTCTTT.

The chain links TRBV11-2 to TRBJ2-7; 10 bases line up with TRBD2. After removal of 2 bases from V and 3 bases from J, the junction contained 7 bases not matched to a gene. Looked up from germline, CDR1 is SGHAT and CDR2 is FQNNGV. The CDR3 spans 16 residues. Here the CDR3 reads CASSLTELAGVYEQYF. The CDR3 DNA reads TGTGCCAGCAGCTTAACAGAGCTAGCGGGAGTCTACGAGCAGTACTTC.

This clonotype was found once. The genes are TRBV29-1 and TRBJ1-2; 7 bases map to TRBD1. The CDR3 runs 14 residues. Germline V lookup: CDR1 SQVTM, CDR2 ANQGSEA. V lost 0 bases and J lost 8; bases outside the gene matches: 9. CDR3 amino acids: CSVEDRGGSRGYTF. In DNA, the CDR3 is TGCAGCGTTGAAGATCGAGGGGGCTCCCGCGGCTACACCTTC.

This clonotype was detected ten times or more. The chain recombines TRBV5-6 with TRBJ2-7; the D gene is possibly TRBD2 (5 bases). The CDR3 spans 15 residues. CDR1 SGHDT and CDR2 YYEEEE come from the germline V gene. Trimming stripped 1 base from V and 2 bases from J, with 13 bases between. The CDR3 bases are TGTGCCAGCAGCTTGTTTGGGAGTAGGGCCTACGAGCAGTACTTC. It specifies CASSLFGSRAYEQYF.

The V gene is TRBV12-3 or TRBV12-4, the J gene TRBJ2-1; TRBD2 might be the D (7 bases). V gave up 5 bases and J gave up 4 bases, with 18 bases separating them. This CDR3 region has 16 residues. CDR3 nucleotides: TGTGCCAGCAGTGAGCTAGGGGGAGGGCTTTACAATGAGCAGTTCTTC. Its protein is CASSELGGGLYNEQFF.

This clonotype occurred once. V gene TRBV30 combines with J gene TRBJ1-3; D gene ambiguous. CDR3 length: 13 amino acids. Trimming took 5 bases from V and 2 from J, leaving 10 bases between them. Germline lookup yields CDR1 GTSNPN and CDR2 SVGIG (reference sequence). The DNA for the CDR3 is TGTGCCTGGGACTCCGGGACTGGAAACACCATATATTTT. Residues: CAWDSGTGNTIYF.

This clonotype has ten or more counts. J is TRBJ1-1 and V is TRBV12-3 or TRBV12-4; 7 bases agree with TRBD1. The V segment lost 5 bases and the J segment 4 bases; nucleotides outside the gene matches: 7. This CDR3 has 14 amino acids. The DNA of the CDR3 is TGTGCCAGCAGTCCCCAGGGGGGGGTCACTGAAGCTTTCTTT. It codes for CASSPQGGVTEAFF.

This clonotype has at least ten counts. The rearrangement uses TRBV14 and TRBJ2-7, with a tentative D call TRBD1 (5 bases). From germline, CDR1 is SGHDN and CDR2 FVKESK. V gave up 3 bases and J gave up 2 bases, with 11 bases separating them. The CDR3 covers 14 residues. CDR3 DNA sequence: TGTGCCAGCAGCCACCAGGGAAGAACCTACGAGCAGTACTTC. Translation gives CASSHQGRTYEQYF.

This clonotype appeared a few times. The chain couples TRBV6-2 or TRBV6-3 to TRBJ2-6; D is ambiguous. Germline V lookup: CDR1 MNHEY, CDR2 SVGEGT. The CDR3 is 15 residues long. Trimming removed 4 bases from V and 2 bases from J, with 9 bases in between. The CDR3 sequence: CASSSTAPGANVLTF. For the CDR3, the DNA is TGTGCCAGCAGTTCGACTGCTCCTGGGGCCAACGTCCTGACTTTC.

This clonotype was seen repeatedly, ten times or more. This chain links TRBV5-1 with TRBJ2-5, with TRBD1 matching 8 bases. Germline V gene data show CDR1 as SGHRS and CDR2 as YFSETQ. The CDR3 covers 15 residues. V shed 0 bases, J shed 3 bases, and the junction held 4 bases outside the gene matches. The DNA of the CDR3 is TGCGCCAGCAGCTTGGCCGGGACAGGCAAAGAGACCCAGTACTTC. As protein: CASSLAGTGKETQYF.

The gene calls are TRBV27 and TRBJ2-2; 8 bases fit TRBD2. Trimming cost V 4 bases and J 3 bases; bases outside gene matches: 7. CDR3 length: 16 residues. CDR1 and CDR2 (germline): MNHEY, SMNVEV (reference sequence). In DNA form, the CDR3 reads TGTGCCAGCAGTTCCCCCGCGGGAGGAGACACCGGGGAGCTGTTTTTT. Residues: CASSSPAGGDTGELFF.

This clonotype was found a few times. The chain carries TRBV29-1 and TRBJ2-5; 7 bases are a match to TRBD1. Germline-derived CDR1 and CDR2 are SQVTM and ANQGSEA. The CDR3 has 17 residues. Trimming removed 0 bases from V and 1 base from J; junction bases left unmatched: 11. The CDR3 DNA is TGCAGCGTTGAAGATCTAAGGGGGCAGGGGGTCCAAGAGACCCAGTACTTC. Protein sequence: CSVEDLRGQGVQETQYF.

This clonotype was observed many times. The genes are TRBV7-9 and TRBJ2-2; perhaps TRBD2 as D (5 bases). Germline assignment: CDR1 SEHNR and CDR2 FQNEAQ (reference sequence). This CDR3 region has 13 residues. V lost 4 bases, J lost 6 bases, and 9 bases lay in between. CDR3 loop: CASSSGLPGELFF. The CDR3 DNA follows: TGTGCCAGCAGCTCCGGACTCCCCGGGGAGCTGTTTTTT.

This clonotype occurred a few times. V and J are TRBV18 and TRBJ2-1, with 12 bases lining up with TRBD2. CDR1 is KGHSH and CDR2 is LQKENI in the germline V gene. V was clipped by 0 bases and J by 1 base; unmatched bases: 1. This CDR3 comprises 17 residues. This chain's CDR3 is CASSPPTSGSSYNEQFF. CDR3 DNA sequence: TGTGCCAGCTCACCACCGACTAGCGGGAGTTCCTACAATGAGCAGTTCTTC.

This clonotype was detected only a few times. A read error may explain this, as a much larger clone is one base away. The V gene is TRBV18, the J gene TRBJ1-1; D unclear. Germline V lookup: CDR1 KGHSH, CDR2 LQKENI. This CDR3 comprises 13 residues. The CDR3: CASPPEESTEAFF. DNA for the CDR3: TGTGCCAGCCCACCGGAGGAGAGCACTGAAGCTTTCTTT.

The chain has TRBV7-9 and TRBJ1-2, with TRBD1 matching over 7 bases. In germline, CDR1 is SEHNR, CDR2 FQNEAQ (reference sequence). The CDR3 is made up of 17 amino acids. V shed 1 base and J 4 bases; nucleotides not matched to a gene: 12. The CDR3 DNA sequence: TGTGCCAGCAGCTTAGGGATGACAGGGCGCGGTAGCTATGGCTACACCTTC. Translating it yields CASSLGMTGRGSYGYTF.

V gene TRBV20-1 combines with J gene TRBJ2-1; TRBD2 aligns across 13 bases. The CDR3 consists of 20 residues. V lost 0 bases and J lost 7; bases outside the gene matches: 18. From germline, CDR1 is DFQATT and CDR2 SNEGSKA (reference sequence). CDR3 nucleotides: TGCAGTGCTAGAGATCGGATAAGGACTAGCGGGAGTAGGTCGGGGAATGAGCAGTTCTTC. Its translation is CSARDRIRTSGSRSGNEQFF.

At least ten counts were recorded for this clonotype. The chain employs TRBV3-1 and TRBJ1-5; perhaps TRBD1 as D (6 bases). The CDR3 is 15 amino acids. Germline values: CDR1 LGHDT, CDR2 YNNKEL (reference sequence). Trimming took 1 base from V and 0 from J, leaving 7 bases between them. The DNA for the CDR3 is TGTGCCAGCAGCCAAGGGACAGATAGCAATCAGCCCCAGCATTTT. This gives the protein CASSQGTDSNQPQHF.

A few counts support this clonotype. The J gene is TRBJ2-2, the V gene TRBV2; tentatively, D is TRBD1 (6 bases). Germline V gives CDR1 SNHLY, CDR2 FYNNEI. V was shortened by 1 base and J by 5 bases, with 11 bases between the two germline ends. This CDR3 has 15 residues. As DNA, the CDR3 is TGTGCCAGCAGTGAAGAGGACGGGACAACCGGGGAGCTGTTTTTT. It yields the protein CASSEEDGTTGELFF.

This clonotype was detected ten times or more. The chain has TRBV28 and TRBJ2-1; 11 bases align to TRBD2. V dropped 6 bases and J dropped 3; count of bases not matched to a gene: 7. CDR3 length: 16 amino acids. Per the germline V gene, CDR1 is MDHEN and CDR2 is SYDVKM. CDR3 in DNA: TGTGCCAGCAGCCTCCCACTAGCGGGGGTCTACAATGAGCAGTTCTTC. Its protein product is CASSLPLAGVYNEQFF. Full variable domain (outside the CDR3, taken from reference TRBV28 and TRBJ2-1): DVKVTQSSRYLVKRTGEKVFLECVQDMDHENMFWYRQDPGLGLRLIYFSYDVKMKEKGDIPEGYSVSREKKERFSLILESASTNQTSMYLCASSLPLAGVYNEQFFGPGTRLTVL.

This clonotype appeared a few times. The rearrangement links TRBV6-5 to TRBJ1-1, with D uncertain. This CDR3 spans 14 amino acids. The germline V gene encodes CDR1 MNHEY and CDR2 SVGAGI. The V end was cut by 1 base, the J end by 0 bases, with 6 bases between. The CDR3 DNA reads TGTGCCAGCAGTTACTTTGCGGTGAACACTGAAGCTTTCTTT. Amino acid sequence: CASSYFAVNTEAFF.

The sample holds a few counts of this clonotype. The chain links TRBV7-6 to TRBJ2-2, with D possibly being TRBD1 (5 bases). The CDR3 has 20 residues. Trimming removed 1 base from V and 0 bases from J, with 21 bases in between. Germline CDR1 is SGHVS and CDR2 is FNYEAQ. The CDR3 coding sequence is TGTGCCAGCAGCTTAGTGCGGCACTCGGACGACAGACCGAACACCGGGGAGCTGTTTTTT. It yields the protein CASSLVRHSDDRPNTGELFF.